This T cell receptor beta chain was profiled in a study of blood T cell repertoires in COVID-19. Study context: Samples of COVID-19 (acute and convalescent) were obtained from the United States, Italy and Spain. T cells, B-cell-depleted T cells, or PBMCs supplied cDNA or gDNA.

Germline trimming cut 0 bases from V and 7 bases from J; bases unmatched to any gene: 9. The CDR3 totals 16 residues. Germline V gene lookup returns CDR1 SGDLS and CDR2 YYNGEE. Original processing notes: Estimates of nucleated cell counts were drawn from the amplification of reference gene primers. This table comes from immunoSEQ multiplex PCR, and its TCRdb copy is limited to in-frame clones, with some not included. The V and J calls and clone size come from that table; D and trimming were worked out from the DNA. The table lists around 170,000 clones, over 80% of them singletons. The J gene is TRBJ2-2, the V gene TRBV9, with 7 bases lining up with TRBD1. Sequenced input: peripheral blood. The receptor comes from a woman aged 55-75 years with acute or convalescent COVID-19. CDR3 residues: CASSVGARGQDGELFF. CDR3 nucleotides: TGTGCCAGCAGCGTAGGAGCAAGGGGGCAGGACGGGGAGCTGTTTTTT.